The next 31 T cell receptor beta chains were all read from a single sample in a study of shared clonotypes between healthy human individuals. Libraries were prepared by immunoSEQ multiplex PCR; TCRdb keeps only in-frame clonotypes and omits some of them. In the table there are hundreds of thousands of clones, less than 98% of which are singletons. The specimen sequenced was naive CD4+ T cells sorted from blood. Subset noted: CD45RA+ positively selected. All receptors come from a woman aged 25 to 39 in good health.

This chain links TRBV6-1 with TRBJ2-3, with TRBD2 matching over 9 bases. The CDR3 loop spans 15 amino acids. V lost 5 bases to trimming and J lost 4 bases; unmatched junction nucleotides: 7. The germline V gene encodes CDR1 MNHNS and CDR2 SASEGT. For the CDR3, the DNA is TGTGCCAGCAGTTCCCCGGGACTAGCATCAGATACGCAGTATTTT. Translation gives CASSSPGLASDTQYF.

The V and J genes are TRBV5-6 and TRBJ2-3, with D maybe TRBD1 (5 bases). Germline V gives CDR1 SGHDT, CDR2 YYEEEE. This CDR3 is built from 15 residues. V was clipped by 1 base and J by 3 bases, with 12 bases between them. CDR3: CASSLRGPRTDTQYF. The CDR3 coding sequence is TGTGCCAGCAGCTTGAGGGGCCCTAGGACAGATACGCAGTATTTT.

This clone was counted a single time. The chain joins TRBV28 to TRBJ1-1; TRBD1 matches at 9 bases. The CDR3 runs to 16 residues. Germline CDR1 is MDHEN and CDR2 is SYDVKM. V shed 4 bases and J 6 bases; nucleotides not matched to a gene: 12. CDR3 nucleotides: TGTGCCAGCAGTTCAACGGCGGAGGACAGGGGCGCTGAAGCTTTCTTT. It encodes CASSSTAEDRGAEAFF.

The chain has TRBV4-1 and TRBJ2-5; TRBD1 agrees at 8 bases. The CDR3 covers 15 residues. Trimming at V came to 2 bases and at J to 5 bases, leaving 7 bases not matched to a gene. In germline, CDR1 is MGHRA, CDR2 YSYEKL. CDR3 sequence (DNA): TGCGCCAGCAGCCAAAGGTCCTGGACAGGGGAGACCCAGTACTTC. This sequence encodes CASSQRSWTGETQYF.

V gene TRBV6-1 combines with J gene TRBJ2-4, with 8 bases aligning to TRBD1. The length of the CDR3 is 13 residues. The germline V gene has CDR1 MNHNS and CDR2 SASEGT. Trimming at V came to 3 bases and at J to 11 bases, leaving 6 bases not matched to a gene. The CDR3 coding sequence is TGTGCCAGCAGTGATCGGACAGGGTTCTTTCAGTACTTC. Residues: CASSDRTGFFQYF.

The V and J genes are TRBV7-9 and TRBJ1-1, with 7 bases aligning to TRBD1. J lost 2 bases, V lost 5 bases, and 8 bases had no gene match. Germline CDR1 and CDR2: SEHNR and FQNEAQ (reference sequence). CDR3 size: 15 residues. The DNA for the CDR3 is TGTGCCAGCAGCCTCCTCGGGACAGTTAACACTGAAGCTTTCTTT. Translation: CASSLLGTVNTEAFF.

This chain links TRBV4-1 with TRBJ2-3; 7 bases line up with TRBD1. Per the germline V gene, CDR1 is MGHRA and CDR2 is YSYEKL. Trimming at V came to 8 bases and at J to 6 bases, leaving 14 bases not matched to a gene. CDR3 size: 15 residues. The CDR3 reads CASRPGAGGVDTQYF. CDR3 DNA: TGCGCCAGCCGCCCAGGGGCAGGGGGAGTGGATACGCAGTATTTT.

The V gene is TRBV6-1, the J gene TRBJ2-3; D unclear. The CDR3 sequence is 12 residues long. Germline CDR1 is MNHNS and CDR2 is SASEGT. Trimming took 6 bases from V and 0 from J, leaving 4 bases between them. The CDR3 nucleotides are TGTGCCAGCAGCCCTAGCACAGATACGCAGTATTTT. Its translation: CASSPSTDTQYF.

This chain joins TRBV7-3 and TRBJ2-3; TRBD2 is a possible D gene (5 bases). This CDR3 is built from 15 residues. The germline CDR1 and CDR2 sequences are SGHTA and FQGTGA. V shed 3 bases and J shed 6 bases, with 16 bases lying between them. Written as DNA, the CDR3 is TGTGCCAGCAGCTTGGCGTCTAGCAAATGGGATACGCAGTATTTT. Translation: CASSLASSKWDTQYF.

The rearrangement uses TRBV7-8 and TRBJ1-2; the D gene is possibly TRBD1 (5 bases). Germline CDR1 reads SGHVS; CDR2 reads FQNEAQ. The CDR3 runs to 17 residues. V lost 5 bases to trimming and J lost 4 bases, with 23 bases between them. The chain's CDR3 is CASSPPLVRVEVYGYTF. CDR3 nucleotide sequence: TGTGCCAGCAGCCCCCCGCTCGTCAGGGTGGAGGTCTATGGCTACACCTTC. The full variable domain, in which reference TRBV7-8 and TRBJ1-2 provide the parts outside the CDR3, is GAGVSQSPRYKVAKRGQDVALRCDPISGHVSLFWYQQALGQGPEFLTYFQNEAQLDKSGLPSDRFFAERPEGSVSTLKIQRTQQEDSAVYLCASSPPLVRVEVYGYTFGSGTRLTVV.

This clone came up once. The V gene is TRBV11-2, the J gene TRBJ2-2; a weak D match, TRBD1 (5 bases). Germline V lookup: CDR1 SGHAT, CDR2 FQNNGV. This CDR3 region has 15 residues. V was shortened by 1 base and J by 1 base, with 7 bases between the two germline ends. In DNA form, the CDR3 reads TGTGCCAGCAGCTTAGGGCAGGGGAACACCGGGGAGCTGTTTTTT. This codes for CASSLGQGNTGELFF.

This chain uses TRBV6-6 with TRBJ1-1; D is unresolved. Trimming removed 6 bases at V and 5 bases at J, with 19 bases between. CDR1 and CDR2 (germline): MNHNY, SVGAGI (reference sequence). This CDR3 has 15 residues. The CDR3 DNA reads TGTGCCAGCAGCTCAGCGTCAAACATGGCAACTGAAGCTTTCTTT. Translated, it gives CASSSASNMATEAFF.

V usage is TRBV10-3 and J usage is TRBJ2-3; 7 bases match TRBD1. The CDR3 loop spans 13 amino acids. Germline CDR1 ENHRY, CDR2 SYGVKD. With V trimmed by 7 bases and J by 4 bases, 5 bases remained unmatched. As DNA, the CDR3 is TGTGCCATCATGCAAGACAGGGCAGATACGCAGTATTTT. Translating it yields CAIMQDRADTQYF.

J is TRBJ1-5 and V is TRBV14; D possibly corresponds to TRBD1 (5 bases). The length of the CDR3 is 16 residues. V lost 7 bases to trimming and J lost 6 bases, with 22 bases between them. Germline CDR1 and CDR2: SGHDN and FVKESK. DNA for the CDR3: TGTGCCAGCAAAGAATTTTGCCAGGGCTCGGTTCAGCCCCAGCATTTT. This translates into CASKEFCQGSVQPQHF.

The gene calls are TRBV5-1 and TRBJ2-2; the D call may be TRBD1 or TRBD2 (5 bases each). Germline values: CDR1 SGHRS, CDR2 YFSETQ. The CDR3 contains 16 residues. The V and J ends lost 3 bases and 0 bases respectively, with 12 bases between them. CDR3 sequence reads: CASSSHGTANTGELFF. CDR3 in DNA: TGCGCCAGCAGCTCCCACGGGACGGCGAACACCGGGGAGCTGTTTTTT.

This clone was counted once. The chain has TRBV28 and TRBJ1-3; D gene uncertain. V lost 0 bases, J lost 0 bases, and 9 bases lay in between. Per germline, CDR1 MDHEN and CDR2 SYDVKM. This CDR3 contains 16 residues. CDR3 nucleotides: TGTGCCAGCAGTTTATGGGCCGGTAGCTCTGGAAACACCATATATTTT. This sequence encodes CASSLWAGSSGNTIYF.

This chain connects TRBV11-2 to TRBJ2-3; TRBD2 is a possible D gene (6 bases). The CDR3 has 17 residues. Trimming cost V 0 bases and J 3 bases, with 16 bases left between them. The germline gives CDR1 SGHAT, CDR2 FQNNGV. The CDR3 loop reads CASSLDSGWRVTDTQYF. CDR3 coding DNA: TGTGCCAGCAGCTTAGATTCCGGGTGGAGGGTTACAGATACGCAGTATTTT.

V gene TRBV18 combines with J gene TRBJ2-7; D remains unclear. The V end was cut by 4 bases, the J end by 4 bases, with 11 bases between. Germline V lookup: CDR1 KGHSH, CDR2 LQKENI. This CDR3 has 13 amino acids. DNA for the CDR3: TGTGCCAGCTCACTTATGGACGGTTACGAGCAGTACTTC. This translates into CASSLMDGYEQYF.

CDR3: CASLRLAGVPGELFF. The CDR3 DNA follows: TGTGCCAGCCTCCGACTAGCGGGAGTACCCGGGGAGCTGTTTTTT. The chain carries TRBV5-8 and TRBJ2-2; 12 bases are shared with TRBD2. The CDR3 spans 15 residues. The V gene end was trimmed by 7 bases and the J gene end by 6 bases; junction bases not matched to a gene: 7. Germline V gene sequence: CDR1 SGHTS, CDR2 YDEGEE.

The rearrangement uses TRBV21-1 and TRBJ2-3. TRBV21-1 is termed a pseudogene. The CDR3 has 16 amino acids. The CDR3 protein is CASSKVVQPITDTQYF. Written as DNA, the CDR3 is TGTGCCAGCAGCAAAGTCGTCCAGCCAATCACAGATACGCAGTATTTT.

This chain links TRBV5-8 with TRBJ2-2; maybe TRBD2 (5 bases). From germline, CDR1 is SGHTS and CDR2 YDEGEE. The V end lost 2 bases, the J end lost 5 bases, and 19 bases lay between the germline ends. The CDR3 has 17 amino acids. The CDR3 is CASSLPIAGIETGELFF. The CDR3 nucleotides are TGTGCCAGCAGCTTACCTATCGCCGGGATTGAGACCGGGGAGCTGTTTTTT.

The V call is TRBV6-5, the J call TRBJ2-5; no reliable D call. Germline values: CDR1 MNHEY, CDR2 SVGAGI. Between the trimmed V and J ends, which lost 5 bases and 4 bases, there was a span of 17 bases. The CDR3 spans 15 residues. For the CDR3, the DNA is TGTGCCAGCAGTCGGCGAGTCGATGGGGTAGAGACCCAGTACTTC. It encodes CASSRRVDGVETQYF.

To note about this clone: Other DNA variants within this sample encode the same CDR3. This chain joins TRBV4-1 and TRBJ2-7; 8 bases agree with TRBD1. Germline V lookup: CDR1 MGHRA, CDR2 YSYEKL. Germline trimming cut 4 bases from V and 1 base from J; bases unmatched to any gene: 6. This CDR3 is 15 amino acids long. The CDR3 reads CASSPGQGPSYEQYF. In nucleotides, the CDR3 is TGCGCCAGCAGCCCCGGACAGGGACCTTCCTACGAGCAGTACTTC.

The gene calls are TRBV11-2 and TRBJ2-7; a weak D match, TRBD2 (6 bases). V gave up 4 bases and J gave up 6 bases, with 10 bases separating them. CDR1 and CDR2 (germline): SGHAT, FQNNGV. The CDR3 contains 12 residues. For the CDR3, the DNA is TGTGCCAGCAGCTCTAGGGAGGCCGAGCAGTACTTC. Its protein product is CASSSREAEQYF.

V is TRBV7-2 and J is TRBJ2-2; tentative D call: TRBD1 (6 bases). From germline, CDR1 is SGHTA and CDR2 FQGNSA. Trimming left V 1 base short and J 8 bases short, with 11 bases between. The CDR3 runs to 14 residues. The DNA for the CDR3 is TGTGCCAGCAGCTTAGACAGGGTGGTAGGGGAGCTGTTTTTT. This translates into CASSLDRVVGELFF.

The rearrangement links TRBV20-1 to TRBJ2-3; the D is unclear. V was pared by 7 bases and J by 4 bases, with 9 bases between. The CDR3 covers 11 residues. CDR1 and CDR2 (germline): DFQATT, SNEGSKA (reference sequence). The CDR3 spells CSGQRADTQYF. The CDR3 nucleotides read TGCAGTGGTCAGCGTGCAGATACGCAGTATTTT.

The CDR3 protein is CASSPGTGFYHEQYF. For the CDR3, the DNA is TGTGCCAGCAGCCCGGGGACAGGGTTCTACCACGAGCAGTACTTC. The rearrangement links TRBV28 to TRBJ2-7; 9 bases are a match to TRBD1. This CDR3 has 15 residues. Trimming removed 6 bases from V and 5 bases from J; junction bases left unmatched: 11. Germline CDR1 and CDR2: MDHEN and SYDVKM.

V usage is TRBV6-4 and J usage is TRBJ1-5; D not certain. The germline V gene encodes CDR1 MRHNA and CDR2 SNTAGT. Trimming removed 0 bases from V and 0 bases from J, with 12 bases in between. The CDR3 has 17 amino acids. The CDR3 DNA follows: TGTGCCAGCAGTGACTCGACGGTCTTACGTAGCAATCAGCCCCAGCATTTT. Protein product: CASSDSTVLRSNQPQHF.

The genes are TRBV28 and TRBJ2-2; no firm D call. Trimming left V 5 bases short and J 5 bases short, with 9 bases between. Germline V gene data show CDR1 as MDHEN and CDR2 as SYDVKM. The CDR3 length is 13 residues. This CDR3 reads CASSRTFTGELFF. The DNA for the CDR3 is TGTGCCAGCAGTCGTACATTTACCGGGGAGCTGTTTTTT.

The chain links TRBV5-6 to TRBJ2-2; no reliable D call. Germline CDR1 and CDR2: SGHDT and YYEEEE. V lost 2 bases and J 3 bases, leaving 5 bases between the germline ends. The CDR3 is 13 residues long. CDR3 residues: CASSFSYTGELFF. CDR3 bases: TGTGCCAGCAGCTTTTCGTACACCGGGGAGCTGTTTTTT.

This sequence joins TRBV19 and TRBJ1-5; 7 positions agree with TRBD1. The CDR3 consists of 14 residues. Germline values: CDR1 LNHDA, CDR2 SQIVND (reference sequence). After removal of 1 base from V and 8 bases from J, the junction contained 5 bases not matched to a gene. This CDR3 is CASSIAGGGKPQHF. The CDR3 DNA follows: TGTGCCAGTAGTATAGCGGGAGGGGGCAAGCCCCAGCATTTT. Based on the CDR3 plus reference TRBV19 and TRBJ1-5, the full variable domain is DGGITQSPKYLFRKEGQNVTLSCEQNLNHDAMYWYRQDPGQGLRLIYYSQIVNDFQKGDIAEGYSVSREKKESFPLTVTSAQKNPTAFYLCASSIAGGGKPQHFGDGTRLSIL.